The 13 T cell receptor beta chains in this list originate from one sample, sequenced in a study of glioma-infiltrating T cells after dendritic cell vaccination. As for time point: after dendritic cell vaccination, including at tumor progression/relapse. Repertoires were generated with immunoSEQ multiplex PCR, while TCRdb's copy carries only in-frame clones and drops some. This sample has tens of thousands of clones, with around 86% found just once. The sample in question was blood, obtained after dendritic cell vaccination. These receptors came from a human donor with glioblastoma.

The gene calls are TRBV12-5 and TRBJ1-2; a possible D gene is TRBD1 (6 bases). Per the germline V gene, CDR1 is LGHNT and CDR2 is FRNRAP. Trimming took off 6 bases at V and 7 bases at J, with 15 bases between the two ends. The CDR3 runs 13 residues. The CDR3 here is CASGAGGLSGYTF. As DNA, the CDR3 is TGTGCTAGTGGGGCCGGGGGGCTGTCTGGCTACACCTTC.

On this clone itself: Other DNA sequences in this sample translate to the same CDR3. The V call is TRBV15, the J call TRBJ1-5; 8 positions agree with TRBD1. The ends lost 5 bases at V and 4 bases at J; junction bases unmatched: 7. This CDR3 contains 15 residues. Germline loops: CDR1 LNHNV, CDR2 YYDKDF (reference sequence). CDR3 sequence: CATSGQGAGNQPQHF. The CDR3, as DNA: TGTGCCACCAGCGGGCAGGGGGCGGGGAATCAGCCCCAGCATTTT.

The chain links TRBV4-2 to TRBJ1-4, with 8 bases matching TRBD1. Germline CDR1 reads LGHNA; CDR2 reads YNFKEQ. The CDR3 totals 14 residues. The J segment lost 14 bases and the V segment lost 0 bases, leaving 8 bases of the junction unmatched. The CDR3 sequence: CASSQDPDRGVLFF. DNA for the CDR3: TGTGCCAGCAGCCAAGACCCTGACAGGGGCGTGCTGTTTTTT.

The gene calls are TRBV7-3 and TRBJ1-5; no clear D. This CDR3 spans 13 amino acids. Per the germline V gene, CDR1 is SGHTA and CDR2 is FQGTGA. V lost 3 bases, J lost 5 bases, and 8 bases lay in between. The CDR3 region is CASSLRPDQPQHF. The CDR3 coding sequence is TGTGCCAGCAGCTTGCGGCCCGATCAGCCCCAGCATTTT.

Written as DNA, the CDR3 is TGTGCCAGCAGCTTGAGCGGGAGTAAAGAGACCCAGTACTTC. This codes for CASSLSGSKETQYF. This chain links TRBV7-9 with TRBJ2-5, with 8 bases identical to TRBD2. Germline trimming cut 3 bases from V and 3 bases from J; bases unmatched to any gene: 3. Germline CDR1 SEHNR, CDR2 FQNEAQ (reference sequence). The CDR3 sequence is 14 residues long.

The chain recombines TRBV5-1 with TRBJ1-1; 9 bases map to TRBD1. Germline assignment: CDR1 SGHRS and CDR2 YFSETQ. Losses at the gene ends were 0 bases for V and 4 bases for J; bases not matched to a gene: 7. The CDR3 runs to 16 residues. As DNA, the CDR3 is TGCGCCAGCAGCTTGGCGGCTACAGGGGGCACCACTGAAGCTTTCTTT. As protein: CASSLAATGGTTEAFF.

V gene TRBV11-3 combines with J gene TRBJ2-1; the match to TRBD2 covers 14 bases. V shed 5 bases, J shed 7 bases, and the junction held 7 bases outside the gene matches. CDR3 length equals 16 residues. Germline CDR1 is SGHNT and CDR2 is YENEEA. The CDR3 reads CASSRGTSGSRNEQFF. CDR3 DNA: TGTGCCAGCAGCCGCGGGACTAGCGGGAGTAGGAATGAGCAGTTCTTC.

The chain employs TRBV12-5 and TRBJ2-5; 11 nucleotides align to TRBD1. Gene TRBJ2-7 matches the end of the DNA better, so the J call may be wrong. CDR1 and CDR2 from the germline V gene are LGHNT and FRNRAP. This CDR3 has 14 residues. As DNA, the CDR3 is TGTGCTAGTGGATCGGGACAGGGGGTCTACGAGCAGTACTTC. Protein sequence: CASGSGQGVYEQYF.

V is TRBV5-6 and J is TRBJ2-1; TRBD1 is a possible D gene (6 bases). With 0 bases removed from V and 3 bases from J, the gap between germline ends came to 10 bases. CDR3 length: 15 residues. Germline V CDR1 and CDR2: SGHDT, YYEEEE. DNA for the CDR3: TGTGCCAGCAGCTTGGTTGGCAGGGGCTACAATGAGCAGTTCTTC. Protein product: CASSLVGRGYNEQFF.

DNA of the CDR3: TGTGCCAGCAGCCCCGGGAGGAGGGCCTACAATGAGCAGTTCTTC. Translating it yields CASSPGRRAYNEQFF. The rearrangement joins TRBV5-4 to TRBJ2-1; TRBD2 agrees at 7 bases. Trimming at V came to 4 bases and at J to 2 bases, leaving 6 bases not matched to a gene. Per germline, CDR1 SGHNT and CDR2 YYREEE (reference sequence). CDR3 size: 15 residues.

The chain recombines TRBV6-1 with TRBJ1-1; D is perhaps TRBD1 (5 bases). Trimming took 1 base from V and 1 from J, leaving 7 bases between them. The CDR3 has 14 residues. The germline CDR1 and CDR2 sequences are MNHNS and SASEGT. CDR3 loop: CASSEVTANTEAFF. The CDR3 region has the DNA TGTGCCAGCAGTGAAGTGACAGCGAACACTGAAGCTTTCTTT.

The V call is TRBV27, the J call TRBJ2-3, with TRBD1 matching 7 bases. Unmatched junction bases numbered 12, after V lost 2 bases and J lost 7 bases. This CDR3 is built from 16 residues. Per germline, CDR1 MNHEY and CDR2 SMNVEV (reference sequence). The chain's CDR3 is CASSLARQGKKNTQYF. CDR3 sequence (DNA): TGTGCCAGCAGTTTAGCGAGACAGGGAAAGAAGAATACGCAGTATTTT.

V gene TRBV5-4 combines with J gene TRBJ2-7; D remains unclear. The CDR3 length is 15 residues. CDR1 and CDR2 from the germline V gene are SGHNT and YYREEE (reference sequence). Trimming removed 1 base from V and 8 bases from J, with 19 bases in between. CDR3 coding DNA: TGTGCCAGCAGCTTGTCAGTGTCGGGTGCGAGGCAGCAGTACTTC. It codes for CASSLSVSGARQQYF. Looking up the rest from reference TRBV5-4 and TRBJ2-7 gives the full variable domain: ETGVTQSPTHLIKTRGQQVTLRCSSQSGHNTVSWYQQALGQGPQFIFQYYREEENGRGNFPPRFSGLQFPNYSSELNVNALELDDSALYLCASSLSVSGARQQYFGPGTRLTVT.